The present TCR beta chain was sequenced within a study of monozygotic twins with inflammatory bowel disease (dated by TCRdb to the late 2010s). The study in broad terms: A total of some 30 monozygotic twin pairs were included in the full study, comprising nine German pairs (four IBD-concordant, five IBD-discordant) and 19 IBD-discordant Danish pairs. Within discordant pairs, disease-associated traits were sought mainly by comparing IBD patients with their genetically identical healthy co-twins. Each individual had, on average, about 151 000 unique TCRalpha sequences and 181 000 unique TCRbeta sequences available for analysis.

Library preparation was by 5' RACE. Each TCR library was prepared from about 3.5 ug of total RNA. For each sample, cDNA was synthesized in eight separate reactions using SMARTScribe reverse transcriptase. Unique molecular identifiers containing a 6-nucleotide sample barcode were introduced through template switching during cDNA synthesis. TCRalpha and TCRbeta cDNA was amplified by two nested PCRs of around 16 and 10 cycles, with bead purification after each PCR. Before amplification, the cDNA was treated with uracil DNA-glycosylase and purified using the QIAquick PCR purification kit. The second PCR added Illumina TruSeq-compatible adapters along with sample-specific barcodes. Library quality and concentration were assessed using TapeStation and Qubit, and roughly 5.5 ng of each library was pooled. Pooled libraries were sequenced on an Illumina HiSeq2500 single-index Rapid Run with 2 x 100 bp reads and custom sequencing primers. From the authors' description of their analysis: PCR and sequencing errors were corrected by UMI-based consensus assembly using MiGEC version 1.2.6. V(D)J alignment, clonotype assembly and CDR3 extraction were performed with MiXCR version 2.1.1. Normalisation of gene usage, clonotype sharing and MAIT/NKT TCR abundance was achieved by analysing the top 1000, 10 000 and 20 000 clonotypes per sample. Diversity was computed as the inverse Simpson index with the vegan R package after downsampling to 27 000 UMIs. Statistical testing used paired Mann-Whitney U tests on the discordant twin pairs and applied Benjamini-Hochberg correction for multiple testing. TCRdb reanalyzed the reads, keeping one entry per CDR3 protein sequence and omitting DNA. TCRdb, not the original authors, processed these V and J calls. The table kept for this sample lists about 160,000 distinct CDR3 sequences. Less than 8% of the sample is held by the ten biggest clonotypes.

An approximately 2.5 ml peripheral blood sample was drawn into PAXgene tubes per donor and stored at -80°C. Without any T cell sorting, total RNA was extracted from whole blood using the PAXgene blood miRNA kit on an automated QIAcube. Peripheral blood from monozygotic twin pairs concordant or discordant for inflammatory bowel disease was subjected to deep TCRalpha and TCRbeta repertoire profiling with unique molecular barcoding. Smoking habits were recorded for all twin pairs, with individuals classified as current, former or never smokers. Comment on this clonotype: Its antigen is not yet known.

Study-wide findings and limitations: The analysis was unable to tell apart different T cell subtypes. Compared with healthy twins, IBD patients had fewer clonotypes in common with other individuals, a difference most pronounced in patients showing signs of disease activity. A decrease in TCRbeta repertoire diversity, as measured by inverse Simpson index, was observed in IBD patients compared with their healthy co-twins. Differing immunosuppressive treatments among patients may have added background noise and inter-individual variability to the repertoires. Repertoire similarity did not differ between concordant and discordant twins, possibly due to limited statistical power. The results gave no support for a single strong signal or clonotype linked to IBD.

CDR1 and CDR2 (SGHDN, FVKESK) derive from the germline V gene. The CDR3 contains 13 residues, cysteine and phenylalanine counted. The coding DNA is unavailable. The chain couples TRBV14 to TRBJ1-5. What was sequenced was blood. The TCR sequence derives from a human donor with ulcerative colitis or Crohn's disease, or a healthy co-twin of an affected twin (not recorded which). CDR3 sequence: CASSLGSHQPQHF.